The entry below gives a single T cell receptor beta chain sequence along with its context. Its antigen is not identified. This sample was included in a study of CD4 T cells in relation to SARS-CoV-2 and coronaviruses. Unexposed donor CD4+ T cells date from 2011-2018, before the COVID-19 pandemic. After around nine days of culture, CD4+ T cells were isolated. V was trimmed by 6 bases and J by 0 bases, leaving 11 bases between them. CDR3 length: 15 residues. The germline CDR1 and CDR2 sequences are SGHTA and FQGTGA. Study results and caveats: In roughly 65% of donors, memory CD4+ clonotypes crossrecognized SARS-CoV-2 and at least one common cold coronavirus spike.

Repertoires were generated with immunoSEQ multiplex PCR, while TCRdb's copy carries only in-frame clones and drops some. The sample lists about 21,000 clones; just under 80% were seen once. The TCR sequence derives from a human donor in good health. J is TRBJ2-2 and V is TRBV7-3; unclear D gene. The sequenced sample consisted of CD4+ T cells from PBMCs, cultured in vitro. The CDR3 reads CASSPGYPNTGELFF. CDR3 nucleotide sequence: TGTGCCAGCAGTCCCGGCTATCCGAACACCGGGGAGCTGTTTTTT. Variable domain in full (rest from reference TRBV7-3 and TRBJ2-2): GAGVSQTPSNKVTEKGKYVELRCDPISGHTALYWYRQSLGQGPEFLIYFQGTGAADDSGLPNDRFFAVRPEGSVSTLKIQRTERGDSAVYLCASSPGYPNTGELFFGEGSRLTVL.